This T cell receptor (beta chain) was recovered during a study of shared clonotypes between healthy human individuals. It was roughly 210 ng DNA, around 33,000 T cell genomes, that sorted-subset replicate PCRs used. The data were produced by immunoSEQ multiplex PCR, yet TCRdb's version contains in-frame clones alone and is incomplete. The data contain millions of clones, roughly 91% of them singletons. Per germline, CDR1 SGHRS and CDR2 YFSETQ. CDR3 length: 14 amino acids. V was pared by 0 bases and J by 5 bases, with 4 bases of the junction left unmatched. Naivety among CD8 cells was defined by CD45RO negativity and positive CCR7 selection, thereby excluding terminally differentiated effector memory CD45RA+ cells.

This chain connects TRBV5-1 to TRBJ2-7; 8 bases map to TRBD1. This sequence was found in a man aged 18 to 35 in good health. Some clones in this sample may be carry-over from other donors' samples. The sample was naive CD8+ T cells from PBMCs. CDR3 loop: CASSLDRGSDEQYF. The DNA for the CDR3 is TGCGCCAGCAGCTTGGACAGGGGGAGCGACGAGCAGTACTTC.